Sequencing of this T cell receptor (beta chain) was carried out in a study of shared clonotypes between healthy human individuals. Looking at the study overall: Serving as donors were a couple of women and three men, whose ages spanned 18 to 49. Study-wide findings and caveats: There were few donors, and this limited the genetic and exposure-history diversity represented.

Among the donors, all were Caucasian adults who lived in Nashville, Tennessee. As for this clone: Its antigen is unknown.

The CDR3 has 13 residues. Trimming shortened V by 0 bases and J by 8 bases, and 10 bases separated the two germline ends. Germline V gene sequence: CDR1 SGHVS, CDR2 FNYEAQ. Using immunoSEQ multiplex PCR, the repertoire was profiled, and TCRdb retains in-frame clones only, with some absent. The sample yields more than 2 million clones, 85% to 95% seen once. This receptor was identified in a young man in good health. The sequencing input was naive CD4+ T cells sorted from blood. Documented subset: CD45RA+ positively selected. The chain combines TRBV7-6 with TRBJ1-1, with D perhaps matching TRBD1 (5 bases). The CDR3 DNA is TGTGCCAGCAGCTTAGCGGAGGGACTAGAAGCTTTCTTT. Translating gives CASSLAEGLEAFF.